This passage covers 8 T cell receptor beta chains from one sample sequenced in a study of spatial heterogeneity in lung cancer. TCRdb processed the 5' RACE reads anew with MiXCR; each CDR3 protein has one entry. The table has 15,000 to 20,000 distinct CDR3 sequences, 6% to 6.5% seen once. These TCRs' antigens remain unknown. General observations from the study: Tumoral mutation counts were tracked by counts of expanded intratumoral alpha and beta TCRs.

The time point was: sample taken at primary tumor resection. The starting material was lung tumor tissue, obtained at surgery. These receptors were obtained from a male donor with early-stage non-small cell lung cancer.

Details on this clonotype: The library was designed around alpha chains, so this beta chain is a stray read whose abundance carries little weight. The V call is TRBV7-7, the J call TRBJ2-3; tentatively, D is TRBD1 (6 bases). CDR3 length: 15 residues. V lost 4 bases to trimming and J lost 4 bases, with 15 bases between them. CDR1 and CDR2 from the germline V gene are SSHAT and FNYEAQ (reference sequence). The CDR3 spells CASSSGQYGSDTQYF. The DNA of the CDR3 is TGTGCCAGCAGCTCCGGACAGTACGGCTCAGATACGCAGTATTTT.

As concerns this clonotype: Little can be read into the size of this beta chain, an off-target read in a library designed for alpha chains. CDR3 loop: CASSYGGGIANYGYTF. The CDR3 nucleotides are TGTGCCAGCAGTTACGGCGGGGGAATAGCTAACTATGGCTACACCTTC. The chain is built from TRBV6-5 and TRBJ1-2, with a possible D match to TRBD1 (5 bases). The CDR3 is 16 residues long. Trimming cost V 2 bases and J 0 bases, with 13 bases left between them. Germline V gives CDR1 MNHEY, CDR2 SVGAGI.

This clonotype was seen a few times. The library was designed around alpha chains, so this beta chain is a stray read whose abundance carries little weight. This chain connects TRBV25-1 to TRBJ2-3, with D possibly TRBD2 on 7 matching bases. The germline V gene has CDR1 MGHDK and CDR2 SYGVNS. CDR3 length: 16 amino acids. With 1 base removed from V and 3 bases from J, the gap between germline ends came to 14 bases. DNA for the CDR3: TGTGCCAGCAGTGAATCGGGGGGCAGGAAGACAGATACGCAGTATTTT. Translated: CASSESGGRKTDTQYF.

Ten or more counts support this clonotype. A library prepared for alpha chains yielded this beta chain as an off-target read; its size is of little meaning. The rearrangement uses TRBV28 and TRBJ2-1, with 7 bases matching TRBD2. The V and J ends lost 6 bases and 4 bases, in that order; junction bases with no gene match: 9. This CDR3 region has 15 residues. Germline CDR1 and CDR2: MDHEN and SYDVKM. The CDR3 region has the DNA TGTGCCAGCAGGACTGGAGCGGGATTTTACAATGAGCAGTTCTTC. Protein sequence: CASRTGAGFYNEQFF.

This clonotype has a count of ten or more. This beta chain is an unintended read in a library built for alpha chains; its size means little. The rearrangement links TRBV10-1 to TRBJ2-2; 8 bases match TRBD2. The ends lost 2 bases at V and 4 bases at J; junction bases unmatched: 0. CDR1 WNHNN and CDR2 SYGVQD come from the germline V gene (reference sequence). The CDR3 runs to 14 residues. The CDR3 sequence: CASSEAGGTGELFF. As DNA, the CDR3 is TGCGCCAGCAGTGAGGCGGGGGGCACCGGGGAGCTGTTTTTT.

In this sample, this clonotype turned up a few times. The library was prepared for alpha chains; this beta chain is a stray read, so its frequency means little. CDR3 loop: CASGWGQGEQYF. CDR3 DNA: TGTGCCAGCGGCTGGGGCCAGGGGGAGCAGTACTTC. The gene calls are TRBV9 and TRBJ2-7, with D possibly matching TRBD1 (6 bases). The CDR3 length is 12 residues. In germline, CDR1 is SGDLS, CDR2 YYNGEE. V was pared by 7 bases and J by 7 bases, with 15 bases between.

This clonotype was seen at least ten times. As an off-target read in a library built for alpha chains, this beta chain has a frequency of little significance. V and J are TRBV7-8 and TRBJ2-3, with 11 bases aligning to TRBD2. CDR1 is SGHVS and CDR2 is FQNEAQ in the germline V gene. Unmatched junction bases numbered 9, after V lost 6 bases and J lost 4 bases. The CDR3 spans 16 residues. The CDR3 spells CASRSLAGEAADTQYF. In DNA, the CDR3 is TGTGCCAGCAGGTCACTAGCGGGAGAAGCGGCAGATACGCAGTATTTT.

This clonotype was recorded at least ten times. This beta chain came through as a stray read in a library set up for alpha chains, and its size says little. CDR3 residues: CASSQDSPAVSDTQYF. DNA for the CDR3: TGTGCCAGCAGCCAAGACTCCCCGGCAGTGTCGGATACGCAGTATTTT. The chain uses TRBV3-1 and TRBJ2-3; D gene unclear. Germline loops: CDR1 LGHDT, CDR2 YNNKEL (reference sequence). The CDR3 has 16 residues. The V and J ends lost 0 bases and 6 bases respectively, with 16 bases between them.